The 20 T cell receptor beta chains below were found in one sample sequenced in a study of Ad26.COV2.S vaccination and SARS-CoV-2 variants (dated by TCRdb to the early 2020s). The method was the immunoSEQ multiplex PCR assay. Sourced from immuneACCESS, this table was stored by TCRdb with only in-frame sequences that have V and J called. A share of the clones is absent; for the studies checked, an unresolved V gene accounts for under half, and the remainder has no known explanation. This sample gives a few hundred thousand clones in total; over 80% of them show up just once. About 1.7% of the sample goes to the ten largest clones. The label giving this sample's treatment or condition can be read as: some 19 received Ad26.COV2.S at low or high dose, single or two shots; about 5 received placebo; per-sample allocation not given. Repertoires of vaccine and placebo recipients were sequenced from samples collected on day 63 after the first injection.

The material sequenced was peripheral blood, taken in a trial of Ad26.COV2.S vaccine versus placebo. The receptors originated from a person aged 18-60 years who received the Ad26.COV2.S COVID-19 vaccine or a placebo.

In this sample, this clone turned up once. The chain carries TRBV6-5 and TRBJ2-7; 7 bases line up with TRBD1. The V and J ends lost 6 bases and 2 bases, in that order; junction bases with no gene match: 7. This CDR3 has 14 residues. Germline values: CDR1 MNHEY, CDR2 SVGAGI. The DNA for the CDR3 is TGTGCCAGCAGGAGACAGGGTTTTACCTACGAGCAGTACTTC. This codes for CASRRQGFTYEQYF.

This clone came up once. This same CDR3 is encoded by further DNA sequences in the sample. The chain couples TRBV5-1 to TRBJ2-1, with 14 nucleotides matching TRBD2. The length of the CDR3 is 16 residues. The ends lost 2 bases at V and 4 bases at J; junction bases unmatched: 2. Germline CDR1 and CDR2: SGHRS and YFSETQ. CDR3 nucleotides: TGCGCCAGCAGCTTAGGACTAGCGGGGGGATACAATGAGCAGTTCTTC. It codes for CASSLGLAGGYNEQFF.

The V gene is TRBV9, the J gene TRBJ2-7, with a tentative D call TRBD1 (6 bases). Trimming shortened V by 3 bases and J by 1 base, and 14 bases separated the two germline ends. This CDR3 has 15 amino acids. CDR1 SGDLS and CDR2 YYNGEE come from the germline V gene. DNA for the CDR3: TGTGCCAGCAGCGGAAACAGGGATCTGTCCTACGAGCAGTACTTC. The encoded protein is CASSGNRDLSYEQYF.

V usage is TRBV28 and J usage is TRBJ2-1; 10 bases are shared with TRBD2. This CDR3 has 17 amino acids. The germline V gene encodes CDR1 MDHEN and CDR2 SYDVKM. V was clipped by 5 bases and J by 7 bases; unmatched bases: 14. The CDR3 region has the DNA TGTGCCAGCAGTCCCCGCGGGGTAGCGGGGGGCTTGAATGAGCAGTTCTTC. Encoded protein: CASSPRGVAGGLNEQFF.

The chain joins TRBV5-1 to TRBJ2-1; 7 bases map to TRBD1. Per the germline V gene, CDR1 is SGHRS and CDR2 is YFSETQ. The CDR3 runs 15 residues. The junction had 14 bases not matched to a gene; V was cut back by 5 bases and J by 9 bases. In DNA form, the CDR3 reads TGCGCCAGCAGACCGGACAGGAGCCGAGGGGGTGAGCAGTTCTTC. Protein product: CASRPDRSRGGEQFF. Together with reference TRBV5-1 and TRBJ2-1, the CDR3 gives the full variable domain: KAGVTQTPRYLIKTRGQQVTLSCSPISGHRSVSWYQQTPGQGLQFLFEYFSETQRNKGNFPGRFSGRQFSNSRSEMNVSTLELGDSALYLCASRPDRSRGGEQFFGPGTRLTVL.

This chain joins TRBV5-1 and TRBJ1-6; D is possibly TRBD1 (6 bases). The CDR3 totals 16 residues. V lost 3 bases and J lost 8, with 18 bases in between. Germline loops: CDR1 SGHRS, CDR2 YFSETQ. The CDR3 DNA reads TGCGCCAGCAGCTACCTAGGGGGGGAGGGTGATTCACCCCTCCACTTT. This encodes CASSYLGGEGDSPLHF.

This clone occurred a few times. Other DNA sequences in the sample encode the same CDR3. This sequence joins TRBV28 and TRBJ1-2, with a tentative D call TRBD1 (5 bases). The CDR3 is 14 amino acids. The V end was cut by 1 base, the J end by 4 bases, with 10 bases between. Germline V gene lookup returns CDR1 MDHEN and CDR2 SYDVKM. The CDR3 nucleotides read TGTGCCAGCAGTTTATTACCGGGGCGCTATGGCTACACCTTC. This codes for CASSLLPGRYGYTF.

The J gene is TRBJ2-7, the V gene TRBV18; 8 bases are shared with TRBD1. Germline V CDR1 and CDR2: KGHSH, LQKENI. With 1 base clipped from V and 3 bases from J, the junction kept 2 bases outside the gene matches. CDR3 length: 14 amino acids. CDR3 residues: CASSPRGTGYEQYF. DNA for the CDR3: TGTGCCAGCTCACCACGTGGGACAGGCTACGAGCAGTACTTC.

The chain's CDR3 is CASSQDIVGLGGYTF. The CDR3 DNA reads TGTGCCAGCAGCCAAGATATTGTGGGGCTAGGCGGCTACACCTTC. The chain is built from TRBV3-1 (or the pseudogene TRBV3-2) and TRBJ1-2, with D tentatively TRBD1 (5 bases). There are 15 residues in the CDR3. V was pared by 0 bases and J by 8 bases, with 16 bases between. In germline, CDR1 is LGHDT, CDR2 YNNKEL (reference sequence).

This clone was seen a single time. The chain combines TRBV7-9 with TRBJ2-7, with D unclear. Germline CDR1 and CDR2: SEHNR and FQNEAQ (reference sequence). V was trimmed by 1 base and J by 0 bases, leaving 7 bases between them. CDR3 length: 14 amino acids. This CDR3 reads CASSLVRNSYEQYF. DNA for the CDR3: TGTGCCAGCAGCTTAGTCAGGAACTCCTACGAGCAGTACTTC.

This chain joins TRBV7-2 and TRBJ2-5, with D perhaps TRBD1 or TRBD2 (5 bases each). This CDR3 region has 13 residues. Germline V gene lookup returns CDR1 SGHTA and CDR2 FQGNSA. The V gene lost 5 bases and the J gene lost 5 bases, with 12 bases spanning the gap. DNA for the CDR3: TGTGCCAGCAGCATAAGCAGGGAGGAGACCCAGTACTTC. This sequence encodes CASSISREETQYF.

This chain joins TRBV2 and TRBJ2-7; D is uncertain. The germline V and J ends were trimmed by 6 bases and 3 bases, with 9 bases remaining between them. Per the germline V gene, CDR1 is SNHLY and CDR2 is FYNNEI. This CDR3 is built from 12 residues. As DNA, the CDR3 is TGTGCCAGCAGCCCGGAAAACTACGAGCAGTACTTC. It specifies CASSPENYEQYF.

The chain employs TRBV15 and TRBJ2-3; possibly TRBD1 or TRBD2 for D (5 bases each). The CDR3 loop spans 16 amino acids. Trimming removed 0 bases from V and 4 bases from J, with 14 bases in between. CDR1 and CDR2 (germline): LNHNV, YYDKDF (reference sequence). The CDR3 bases are TGTGCCACCAGCAGAGATCCGAGAGGGGTAGCAGATACGCAGTATTTT. This encodes CATSRDPRGVADTQYF. Using reference TRBV15 and TRBJ2-3 for the parts outside the CDR3, the full variable domain is DAMVIQNPRYQVTQFGKPVTLSCSQTLNHNVMYWYQQKSSQAPKLLFHYYDKDFNNEADTPDNFQSRRPNTSFCFLDIRSPGLGDTAMYLCATSRDPRGVADTQYFGPGTRLTVL.

This chain joins TRBV27 and TRBJ2-2, with 10 bases aligning to TRBD2. This CDR3 contains 18 residues. The ends lost 2 bases at V and 7 bases at J; junction bases unmatched: 13. Germline V lookup: CDR1 MNHEY, CDR2 SMNVEV (reference sequence). The CDR3 DNA follows: TGTGCCAGCAGTTTACCCCCTAGCGGGGGCGCTCGAGGCGGGGAGCTGTTTTTT. Its translation: CASSLPPSGGARGGELFF.

The chain uses TRBV6-5 and TRBJ1-2; a possible D gene is TRBD1 (5 bases). Germline assignment: CDR1 MNHEY and CDR2 SVGAGI. The length of the CDR3 is 13 residues. Trimming cost V 6 bases and J 5 bases, with 13 bases left between them. Here the CDR3 DNA reads TGTGCCAGCAGCCTCAGGGAGGGGTATGGCTACACCTTC. Its protein product is CASSLREGYGYTF.

V and J are TRBV2 and TRBJ2-7; the D gene is possibly TRBD2 (6 bases). The ends were cut back, 4 bases at V and 4 bases at J, with 11 bases in the middle. The CDR3 runs 13 residues. CDR1 and CDR2 from the germline V gene are SNHLY and FYNNEI. For the CDR3, the DNA is TGTGCCAGCAGTGTTGGCGGGAATTACGAGCAGTACTTC. This encodes CASSVGGNYEQYF.

The chain is built from TRBV5-6 and TRBJ2-1, with TRBD2 matching 14 bases. After removal of 3 bases from V and 13 bases from J, the junction contained 9 bases not matched to a gene. The CDR3 spans 15 residues. The germline V gene has CDR1 SGHDT and CDR2 YYEEEE. CDR3 amino acids: CASSYGTSGGGSQFF. CDR3 nucleotide sequence: TGTGCCAGCAGCTACGGGACTAGCGGGGGAGGCTCTCAGTTCTTC.

The genes are TRBV6-5 and TRBJ2-5; 8 nucleotides match TRBD2. Germline assignment: CDR1 MNHEY and CDR2 SVGAGI. Losses at the gene ends were 4 bases for V and 5 bases for J; bases not matched to a gene: 9. The CDR3 is 15 amino acids. The CDR3 is CASSSSGGPWETQYF. The CDR3 DNA reads as TGTGCCAGCAGTTCATCGGGGGGGCCTTGGGAGACCCAGTACTTC.

This chain uses TRBV4-1 with TRBJ2-7; D is uncertain. The V and J ends lost 2 bases and 2 bases respectively, with 16 bases between them. This CDR3 is 16 amino acids long. CDR1 MGHRA and CDR2 YSYEKL come from the germline V gene. In nucleotides, the CDR3 is TGCGCCAGCAGCCAAACTGGGATCCACGACACCTACGAGCAGTACTTC. Its protein is CASSQTGIHDTYEQYF.

This clone was counted a few times. The chain is built from TRBV5-6 and TRBJ2-7, with D possibly called TRBD1 or TRBD2 (6 bases each). CDR1 SGHDT and CDR2 YYEEEE come from the germline V gene. CDR3 length equals 17 residues. With 4 bases removed from V and 4 bases from J, the gap between germline ends came to 24 bases. CDR3 residues: CASSLVPLDRTKYEQYF. In DNA form, the CDR3 reads TGTGCCAGCAGCCTGGTTCCCCTAGACAGGACTAAATACGAGCAGTACTTC.